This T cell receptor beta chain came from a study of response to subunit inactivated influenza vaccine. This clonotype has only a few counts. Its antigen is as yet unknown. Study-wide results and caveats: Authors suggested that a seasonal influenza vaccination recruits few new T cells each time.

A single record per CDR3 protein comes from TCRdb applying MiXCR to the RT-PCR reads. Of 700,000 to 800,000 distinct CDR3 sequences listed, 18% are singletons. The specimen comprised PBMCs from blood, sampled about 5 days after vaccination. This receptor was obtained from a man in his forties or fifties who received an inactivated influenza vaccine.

CDR3 in amino acids: CASSQTGGAFF. The CDR3 DNA follows: TGTGCCAGCAGTCAGACAGGGGGAGCTTTCTTT. This chain uses TRBV6-2 or TRBV6-3 with TRBJ1-1; 9 bases match TRBD1. The CDR3 has 11 residues. The germline CDR1 and CDR2 sequences are MNHEY and SVGEGT. V lost 5 bases and J lost 10; bases outside the gene matches: 2.